The 17 T cell receptor beta chains given below trace back to one sample, sequenced in a study of patients and donors after allogeneic stem cell transplantation. TCRdb processed the RT-PCR reads anew with MiXCR; each CDR3 protein has one entry. The profile shows under 200,000 distinct CDR3 sequences, over 25% of them singletons. Material: blood, either unsorted or a sorted T cell fraction (not recorded which). The receptors originated from a human donor who was either an allogeneic HSCT recipient or a stem cell or donor lymphocyte infusion donor (not recorded which). It is not recorded whose cells these are; they may come from a transplant donor.

This clonotype was counted between two and nine times. The rearrangement links TRBV18 to TRBJ1-2; D not certain. The V and J ends lost 3 bases and 6 bases respectively, with 11 bases between them. The CDR3 is made up of 13 amino acids. Looked up from germline, CDR1 is KGHSH and CDR2 is LQKENI. CDR3 coding DNA: TGTGCCAGCTCACCGCCGGGCTTAAATGGCTACACCTTC. Protein: CASSPPGLNGYTF.

V usage is TRBV9 and J usage is TRBJ2-3, with TRBD2 matching over 7 bases. The CDR3 is made up of 15 amino acids. CDR1 is SGDLS and CDR2 is YYNGEE in the germline V gene. J was trimmed by 5 bases and V by 5 bases; bases with no gene match: 11. The CDR3 DNA is TGTGCCAGCAGACCTACTAGCGAGACTGGAGATACGCAGTATTTT. It yields the protein CASRPTSETGDTQYF.

This clonotype was seen only once. V gene TRBV30 combines with J gene TRBJ2-3; D gene uncertain. V shed 2 bases and J shed 4 bases, with 4 bases lying between them. The CDR3 is 11 residues long. Per germline, CDR1 GTSNPN and CDR2 SVGIG (reference sequence). In DNA, the CDR3 is TGTGCCTGGAGTTCACCAGATACGCAGTATTTT. Encoded protein: CAWSSPDTQYF.

The rearrangement uses TRBV5-5 and TRBJ2-7, with D perhaps TRBD2 (5 bases). CDR1 and CDR2 from the germline V gene are SGHKS and YYEKEE (reference sequence). Deletions cut 6 bases from V and 2 bases from J, with 18 bases between. The CDR3 has 15 residues. The DNA of the CDR3 is TGTGCCAGCACCCGGTCCGGGGTAAAGGCCTACGAGCAGTACTTC. It is translated as CASTRSGVKAYEQYF.

The V gene is TRBV7-6, the J gene TRBJ2-2, with D hard to call. Deletions cut 3 bases from V and 0 bases from J, with 8 bases between. Germline CDR1 and CDR2: SGHVS and FNYEAQ. CDR3 length: 15 amino acids. The CDR3 DNA reads as TGTGCCAGCAGCTTGTCGCCAGCGAACACCGGGGAGCTGTTTTTT. Translating gives CASSLSPANTGELFF.

This clonotype was seen many times. This sequence joins TRBV20-1 and TRBJ1-1; D remains unclear. Trimming took 2 bases from V and 0 from J, leaving 10 bases between them. The CDR3 runs 14 residues. In germline, CDR1 is DFQATT, CDR2 SNEGSKA (reference sequence). This chain's CDR3 is CSARRQRLNTEAFF. CDR3 bases: TGCAGTGCTAGACGGCAGCGATTGAACACTGAAGCTTTCTTT.

This chain uses TRBV3-1 with TRBJ1-3; D perhaps matches TRBD1 (6 bases). The length of the CDR3 is 18 residues. V was trimmed by 4 bases and J by 0 bases, leaving 19 bases between them. Germline CDR1 and CDR2: LGHDT and YNNKEL (reference sequence). DNA for the CDR3: TGTGCCAGCAGCCGAACTACACCAGGGGCTTCCTCTGGAAACACCATATATTTT. This sequence encodes CASSRTTPGASSGNTIYF.

This clonotype was seen at least ten times. This sequence joins TRBV29-1 and TRBJ1-5; maybe TRBD1 (5 bases). V shed 1 base and J shed 7 bases, with 11 bases lying between them. Germline V CDR1 and CDR2: SQVTM, ANQGSEA. The CDR3 loop spans 13 amino acids. CDR3 in DNA: TGCAGCGTTGAAGGGGGCCTGGGGCAGCCCCAGCATTTT. Protein product: CSVEGGLGQPQHF.

There are a few counts of this clonotype. The genes are TRBV12-3 or TRBV12-4 and TRBJ1-1; D is ambiguous. Trimming cost V 2 bases and J 0 bases, with 7 bases left between them. There are 14 residues in the CDR3. CDR3 coding DNA: TGTGCCAGCAGTTTACAGTTAATGAACACTGAAGCTTTCTTT. It encodes CASSLQLMNTEAFF.

This chain uses TRBV13 with TRBJ2-6; D ambiguous. The germline gives CDR1 PRHDT, CDR2 FYEKMQ (reference sequence). V lost 8 bases and J lost 4, with 9 bases in between. The CDR3 runs to 13 residues. The CDR3 loop reads CASPRIGANVLTF. The CDR3 region has the DNA TGTGCCAGCCCCCGAATAGGGGCCAACGTCCTGACTTTC.

This clonotype was seen ten or more times. The chain uses TRBV5-1 and TRBJ1-1; 9 bases fit TRBD1. J gave up 5 bases and V 4 bases, and 6 bases lay outside the gene matches. Germline lookup yields CDR1 SGHRS and CDR2 YFSETQ. CDR3 length: 14 amino acids. Written as DNA, the CDR3 is TGCGCCAGCAGCCAACAGGGGGCGCAGACTGAAGCTTTCTTT. Residues: CASSQQGAQTEAFF.

The chain has TRBV28 and TRBJ1-2; D remains ambiguous. The CDR3 runs 16 residues. V lost 10 bases, J lost 2 bases, and 23 bases lay in between. Germline lookup yields CDR1 MDHEN and CDR2 SYDVKM. As DNA, the CDR3 is TGTGCCACCGATGGGCGGGTAGGGTTGATCAACTATGGCTACACCTTC. Translation gives CATDGRVGLINYGYTF.

The CDR3 region has the DNA TGTGCCACCAGCAGAGGCCTTTACTACAATGAGCAGTTCTTC. Translation gives CATSRGLYYNEQFF. The chain employs TRBV15 and TRBJ2-1; the D is unclear. The CDR3 runs 14 residues. Trimming pared 1 base from V and 3 bases from J, leaving 7 bases between. Germline loops: CDR1 LNHNV, CDR2 YYDKDF (reference sequence).

This chain uses TRBV5-1 with TRBJ2-1; 9 bases line up with TRBD1. Per germline, CDR1 SGHRS and CDR2 YFSETQ. The trim removed 1 base at V and 13 bases at J, leaving 9 bases unmatched. This CDR3 spans 14 amino acids. CDR3 protein: CASSLWDREKSQFF. The CDR3 nucleotides read TGCGCCAGCAGCTTGTGGGACAGGGAAAAAAGTCAGTTCTTC.

This clonotype was seen a handful of times. The V and J genes are TRBV4-3 and TRBJ1-2; D is possibly TRBD1 (5 bases). The CDR3 covers 17 residues. V was pared by 0 bases and J by 7 bases, with 21 bases between. In germline, CDR1 is LGHNA, CDR2 YSLEER. The CDR3 sequence is CASSQDQGLTGAPGYTF. CDR3 bases: TGCGCCAGCAGCCAAGATCAGGGCTTAACAGGAGCCCCTGGCTACACCTTC.

The V gene is TRBV12-3 or TRBV12-4, the J gene TRBJ2-5; D possibly corresponds to TRBD2 (5 bases). V dropped 7 bases and J dropped 4 bases, with 16 bases sitting between them. This CDR3 is built from 14 residues. CDR3 protein: CASTSGSLGETQYF. The CDR3 nucleotides read TGTGCCAGCACCTCTGGGAGCTTAGGAGAGACCCAGTACTTC.

V is TRBV3-1 and J is TRBJ1-4, with D uncertain. Germline CDR1 is LGHDT and CDR2 is YNNKEL (reference sequence). This CDR3 comprises 13 residues. V gave up 1 base and J gave up 5 bases, with 5 bases separating them. The CDR3 DNA reads TGTGCCAGCAGCCAAGTCGAAAATGAAAAACTGTTTTTT. It encodes CASSQVENEKLFF.